One sample yielded the 29 T cell receptor beta chains listed below, sequenced in a study of neurological immune-mediated disorders. TCRdb reprocessed the 5' RACE reads with MiXCR, giving one entry per CDR3 protein. The sample has around 44,000 distinct CDR3 sequences, around 15% seen once. Material for sequencing was CD4+ T cells from blood. The receptors derive from a woman aged 55 to 70 with HTLV-1-associated myelopathy (HAM/TSP).

This clonotype is labeled medium-sized. This CDR3 reads CASSSTGYTEAFF. CDR3 bases: TGTGCCAGCAGCTCAACAGGGTACACTGAAGCTTTCTTT. This chain uses TRBV7-2 with TRBJ1-1; TRBD1 is a possible D gene (6 bases). Per germline, CDR1 SGHTA and CDR2 FQGNSA. The CDR3 sequence is 13 residues long. Trimming took off 4 bases at V and 3 bases at J, with 9 bases between the two ends. The full variable domain, completed using reference TRBV7-2 and TRBJ1-1, is GAGVSQSPSNKVTEKGKDVELRCDPISGHTALYWYRQSLGQGLEFLIYFQGNSAPDKSGLPSDRFSAERTGGSVSTLTIQRTQQEDSAVYLCASSSTGYTEAFFGQGTRLTVV.

This clonotype has at least ten counts. This chain connects TRBV6-5 to TRBJ2-5; the match to TRBD1 covers 10 bases. Germline CDR1 MNHEY, CDR2 SVGAGI. Trimming removed 5 bases from V and 4 bases from J; junction bases left unmatched: 4. The CDR3 contains 14 residues. The CDR3 protein is CASSGRTGGETQYF. Here the CDR3 DNA reads TGTGCCAGCAGTGGAAGGACAGGGGGAGAGACCCAGTACTTC.

This clonotype came up many times. V is TRBV6-5 and J is TRBJ1-2; D is ambiguous. The V gene lost 0 bases and the J gene lost 4 bases, with 18 bases spanning the gap. Germline-derived CDR1 and CDR2 are MNHEY and SVGAGI. This CDR3 has 17 amino acids. The CDR3 region has the DNA TGTGCCAGCAGTTACTCCCTCGGACGCGGGTCCGGCTATGGCTACACCTTC. Its protein product is CASSYSLGRGSGYGYTF.

This clonotype was seen at least ten times. The chain links TRBV9 to TRBJ2-5; 10 bases are shared with TRBD2. V trimming: 3 bases; J trimming: 2 bases; junction bases outside the gene matches: 7. This CDR3 has 16 amino acids. The germline V gene encodes CDR1 SGDLS and CDR2 YYNGEE. The CDR3 coding sequence is TGTGCCAGCAGCGGCGGCGCACTAGCGGGGCAAGAGACCCAGTACTTC. Encoded protein: CASSGGALAGQETQYF.

The chain is built from TRBV30 and TRBJ2-3; tentative D call: TRBD2 (5 bases). The germline V gene has CDR1 GTSNPN and CDR2 SVGIG (reference sequence). V was pared by 3 bases and J by 0 bases, with 10 bases between. This CDR3 has 14 residues. For the CDR3, the DNA is TGTGCCTGGAGCCGGACTTTCAGCACAGATACGCAGTATTTT. The encoded protein is CAWSRTFSTDTQYF.

The count of this clonotype is one. It is unclear where the CDR3 begins or ends on the DNA, so no DNA is shown, and the CDR3 is as TCRdb lists it. The V and J genes are TRBV7-2 and TRBJ2-7; the table's D call TRBD1 went unverified against the DNA. The CDR3 sequence runs 19 residues, both termini included. Germline values: CDR1 SGHTA, CDR2 FQGNSA. CDR3 sequence: CASSFYICSGTGLSYEQYF.

This clonotype has at least ten counts. V is TRBV5-1 and J is TRBJ1-6; D ambiguous. V was cut by 4 bases and J by 6 bases, with 11 bases left in between. Germline assignment: CDR1 SGHRS and CDR2 YFSETQ. The CDR3 runs 14 residues. The CDR3 bases are TGCGCCAGCAGCGCCGGCCTGTCTAATTCACCCCTCCACTTT. This translates into CASSAGLSNSPLHF.

This clonotype came up many times. The rearrangement links TRBV7-3 to TRBJ2-1; D is uncertain. The CDR3 has 15 residues. V was shortened by 6 bases and J by 1 base, with 13 bases between the two germline ends. Germline CDR1 is SGHTA and CDR2 is FQGTGA. CDR3 protein: CASSPEWQSYNEQFF. The CDR3 bases are TGTGCCAGCAGTCCCGAGTGGCAATCCTACAATGAGCAGTTCTTC.

This clonotype was observed many times. The V call is TRBV20-1, the J call TRBJ2-5, with TRBD2 matching 9 bases. Germline CDR1 DFQATT, CDR2 SNEGSKA (reference sequence). CDR3 length: 15 residues. V lost 6 bases to trimming and J lost 5 bases; unmatched junction nucleotides: 13. CDR3 nucleotides: TGCAGTGCGACAAAAGGCGGGGGGGCCTACGAGACCCAGTACTTC. The encoded protein is CSATKGGGAYETQYF.

In its sample, this clonotype was seen many times. The chain couples TRBV9 to TRBJ2-2; tentatively, D is TRBD1 (6 bases). The CDR3 length is 13 residues. Germline CDR1 reads SGDLS; CDR2 reads YYNGEE. The V gene lost 2 bases and the J gene lost 7 bases, with 9 bases spanning the gap. The CDR3 sequence is CASSVTGGGELFF. Here the CDR3 DNA reads TGTGCCAGCAGCGTGACAGGCGGCGGGGAGCTGTTTTTT.

The table lists this clonotype with many counts. The chain combines TRBV5-1 with TRBJ1-1; D is uncertain. V was cut by 4 bases and J by 1 base, with 14 bases left in between. Germline CDR1 and CDR2: SGHRS and YFSETQ. The CDR3 has 15 residues. CDR3 protein: CASSRLTGTNTEAFF. DNA of the CDR3: TGCGCCAGCAGCAGATTGACGGGAACGAACACTGAAGCTTTCTTT.

The V gene is TRBV30, the J gene TRBJ1-6; D remains unclear. The germline CDR1 and CDR2 sequences are GTSNPN and SVGIG (reference sequence). The CDR3 has 13 amino acids. The CDR3 coding sequence is TGTGCATACCACCAGGAGTATAATTCACCCCTCCACTTT. This gives the protein CAYHQEYNSPLHF. Combining the CDR3 with reference TRBV30 and TRBJ1-6 gives the whole variable domain SQTIHQWPATLVQPVGSPLSLECTVEGTSNPNLYWYRQAAGRGLQLLFYSVGIGQISSEVPQNLSASRPQDRQFILSSKKLLLSDSGFYLCAYHQEYNSPLHFGNGTRLTVT.

This clonotype was seen ten or more times. V gene TRBV5-1 combines with J gene TRBJ1-2, with D unresolved. V gave up 0 bases and J gave up 3 bases, with 6 bases separating them. The CDR3 totals 13 residues. Germline V gives CDR1 SGHRS, CDR2 YFSETQ. Here the CDR3 DNA reads TGCGCCAGCAGCTTGGACCCAGACTATGGCTACACCTTC. Translated, it gives CASSLDPDYGYTF.

In its sample, this clonotype was seen many times. The chain combines TRBV7-6 with TRBJ1-2; no firm D call. There are 13 residues in the CDR3. The V and J ends lost 1 base and 8 bases respectively, with 11 bases between them. The germline CDR1 and CDR2 sequences are SGHVS and FNYEAQ. Here the CDR3 reads CASSLGPFFGYTF. The CDR3 coding sequence is TGTGCCAGCAGCTTAGGCCCCTTTTTCGGCTACACCTTC.

This clonotype was recorded many times. The V and J genes are TRBV20-1 and TRBJ2-7; maybe TRBD1 (5 bases). Trimming cost V 6 bases and J 3 bases, with 12 bases left between them. Germline-derived CDR1 and CDR2 are DFQATT and SNEGSKA (reference sequence). CDR3 length equals 12 residues. This CDR3 reads CSAMSRVYEQYF. CDR3 in DNA: TGCAGTGCCATGTCCAGGGTCTACGAGCAGTACTTC.

This clonotype was found many times. The J gene is TRBJ2-7, the V gene TRBV6-1, with TRBD1 identical over 7 bases. The CDR3 consists of 15 residues. V shed 6 bases, J shed 0 bases, and the junction held 8 bases outside the gene matches. Germline CDR1 MNHNS, CDR2 SASEGT. The CDR3 is CASSFPGTASYEQYF. The CDR3 nucleotides read TGTGCCAGCAGCTTTCCCGGGACAGCCTCCTACGAGCAGTACTTC.

Many counts were recorded for this clonotype. This sequence joins TRBV20-1 and TRBJ2-7; D uncertain. CDR1 is DFQATT, CDR2 SNEGSKA, per germline (reference sequence). V lost 5 bases to trimming and J lost 0 bases, with 8 bases between them. The CDR3 has 12 amino acids. The CDR3 region has the DNA TGCAGTGCTCCCCAGAGCTCCTACGAGCAGTACTTC. It encodes CSAPQSSYEQYF.

This clonotype appeared many times. J is TRBJ2-1 and V is TRBV20-1; 7 positions match TRBD2. In germline, CDR1 is DFQATT, CDR2 SNEGSKA (reference sequence). Losses at the gene ends were 4 bases for V and 7 bases for J; bases not matched to a gene: 7. CDR3 length equals 13 residues. The CDR3 bases are TGCAGTGCTAACCTAGCGGCCTGGAATGAGCAGTTCTTC. Encoded protein: CSANLAAWNEQFF.

This clonotype was counted ten times or more. J is TRBJ2-7 and V is TRBV20-1; D might be TRBD1 (6 bases). The CDR3 extends over 13 amino acids. Germline V CDR1 and CDR2: DFQATT, SNEGSKA (reference sequence). V lost 4 bases and J lost 1, with 11 bases in between. In DNA, the CDR3 is TGCAGTGCTAATGGACAGCAGTCCTACGAGCAGTACTTC. Residues: CSANGQQSYEQYF.

This clonotype has just one count. The chain is built from TRBV20-1 and TRBJ1-1, with a tentative D call TRBD1 (5 bases). Trimming pared 6 bases from V and 2 bases from J, leaving 13 bases between. Germline loops: CDR1 DFQATT, CDR2 SNEGSKA (reference sequence). The CDR3 covers 13 residues. As DNA, the CDR3 is TGCAGTGCCCCGGGGCAGGTTAACACTGAAGCTTTCTTT. This encodes CSAPGQVNTEAFF.

There are a few counts of this clonotype. This chain joins TRBV10-3 and TRBJ1-1, with D possibly being TRBD1 (6 bases). The V end was cut by 4 bases, the J end by 5 bases, with 14 bases between. The CDR3 has 14 residues. Germline-derived CDR1 and CDR2 are ENHRY and SYGVKD. DNA of the CDR3: TGTGCCATCAGTGGCCAGGGGAGGAGGACTGAAGCTTTCTTT. As protein: CAISGQGRRTEAFF.

This clonotype was seen repeatedly, ten times or more. The chain is built from TRBV6-2 or TRBV6-3 and TRBJ1-2; 12 positions match TRBD1. The CDR3 covers 14 residues. CDR1 is MNHEY, CDR2 SVGEGT, per germline. With V trimmed by 7 bases and J by 8 bases, 8 bases remained unmatched. CDR3 nucleotides: TGTGCCAGCACCCGGGACAGGGGGCTCTGGGGCTACACCTTC. Its protein is CASTRDRGLWGYTF.

At least ten counts were recorded for this clonotype. The V gene is TRBV3-1, the J gene TRBJ1-2; D is unresolved. This CDR3 is 14 amino acids long. Trimming pared 1 base from V and 3 bases from J, leaving 9 bases between. Germline CDR1 is LGHDT and CDR2 is YNNKEL (reference sequence). The CDR3 DNA sequence: TGTGCCAGCAGCCAAGGCACAGTGTACTATGGCTACACCTTC. Translating it yields CASSQGTVYYGYTF.

The sample holds many counts of this clonotype. The CDR3 coding sequence is TGTGCCAGCTCACCATTAGTCGGATCAGGAGCTAATGAAAAACTGTTTTTT. Translated, it gives CASSPLVGSGANEKLFF. V and J are TRBV18 and TRBJ1-4, with D hard to call. V was pared by 2 bases and J by 3 bases, with 16 bases between. Germline V gene lookup returns CDR1 KGHSH and CDR2 LQKENI. The CDR3 loop spans 17 amino acids.

This clonotype was seen many times. This chain links TRBV5-1 with TRBJ1-4; 10 bases fit TRBD1. The CDR3 is made up of 15 amino acids. Germline loops: CDR1 SGHRS, CDR2 YFSETQ. V was pared by 4 bases and J by 4 bases, with 4 bases of the junction left unmatched. Here the CDR3 reads CASSPRTGGNEKLFF. The CDR3 region has the DNA TGCGCCAGCAGCCCGAGGACAGGGGGTAATGAAAAACTGTTTTTT. Combining the CDR3 with reference TRBV5-1 and TRBJ1-4 gives the whole variable domain KAGVTQTPRYLIKTRGQQVTLSCSPISGHRSVSWYQQTPGQGLQFLFEYFSETQRNKGNFPGRFSGRQFSNSRSEMNVSTLELGDSALYLCASSPRTGGNEKLFFGSGTQLSVL.

At least ten counts were recorded for this clonotype. This sequence joins TRBV6-1 and TRBJ2-3; D gene unclear. This CDR3 has 13 residues. Germline V gene lookup returns CDR1 MNHNS and CDR2 SASEGT. V lost 6 bases to trimming and J lost 0 bases, with 7 bases between them. Written as DNA, the CDR3 is TGTGCCAGCAGCCCAGCTAGCACAGATACGCAGTATTTT. Translated, it gives CASSPASTDTQYF.

This clonotype was counted at least ten times. A junction boundary mismatches the germline segment, possibly from a read error. The V gene is TRBV5-1, the J gene TRBJ1-1; the D is unclear. This CDR3 contains 12 residues. CDR1 is SGHRS, CDR2 YFSETQ, per germline. CDR3 sequence reads: CASSLDVGNKIF. The CDR3 nucleotides read TGCGCCAGCAGCTTGGATGTCGGAAATAAAATCTTT.

Many counts were recorded for this clonotype. V and J are TRBV4-1 and TRBJ1-1; D is unclear. CDR3 length: 15 amino acids. In germline, CDR1 is MGHRA, CDR2 YSYEKL. V gave up 1 base and J gave up 0 bases, with 9 bases separating them. DNA of the CDR3: TGCGCCAGCAGCCAAGTGGGCAGGATGAACACTGAAGCTTTCTTT. This sequence encodes CASSQVGRMNTEAFF.

This clonotype was seen repeatedly, ten times or more. The rearrangement uses TRBV3-1 and TRBJ2-3, with 9 nucleotides matching TRBD2. Germline V gene data show CDR1 as LGHDT and CDR2 as YNNKEL (reference sequence). This CDR3 is 16 amino acids long. Trimming took 5 bases from V and 3 from J; bases not matched to a gene: 9. The CDR3 is CASSSGAGGGTDTQYF. The CDR3, as DNA: TGTGCCAGCAGCTCAGGCGCGGGGGGGGGGACAGATACGCAGTATTTT.